The following is a T cell receptor (beta chain) sequence with its context. The entry originates in a study of Graves' ophthalmopathy and Graves' hyperthyroidism. Ophthalmopathy donors showed moderate-to-severe activity, CAS ≥3, NOSPECS ≥4 and a duration under 3 months. Additional autoimmune diseases, uncontrolled infections, pregnancy or lactation disqualified patients. Establishment of the diagnosis relied upon clinical symptoms, serum thyroxine, TRAb, thyroid ultrasound and orbital computed tomography. Amplification from RNA transcripts yielded the TCR beta CDR3 regions. Scientists carried out first-round RT-PCR using HTBI primers and then a second-round multiplex PCR. TCRdb re-called the multiplex PCR reads through MiXCR, storing one row per CDR3 protein. Of 360,000 or so distinct CDR3 sequences in the sample, 18% are singletons; the top ten hold approximately 1.4%. The sample consisted of peripheral blood. The clonotype originates from a woman under 30 with Graves' ophthalmopathy.

CDR3 DNA sequence: TGTGCCAGCAGTCGGGACAGGGTTCTCTACGAGCAGTACTTC. Amino acids: CASSRDRVLYEQYF. V is TRBV7-2 and J is TRBJ2-7; 9 bases are shared with TRBD1. The CDR3 is 14 amino acids. The V gene end was trimmed by 6 bases and the J gene end by 3 bases; junction bases not matched to a gene: 6. Germline values: CDR1 SGHTA, CDR2 FQGNSA.